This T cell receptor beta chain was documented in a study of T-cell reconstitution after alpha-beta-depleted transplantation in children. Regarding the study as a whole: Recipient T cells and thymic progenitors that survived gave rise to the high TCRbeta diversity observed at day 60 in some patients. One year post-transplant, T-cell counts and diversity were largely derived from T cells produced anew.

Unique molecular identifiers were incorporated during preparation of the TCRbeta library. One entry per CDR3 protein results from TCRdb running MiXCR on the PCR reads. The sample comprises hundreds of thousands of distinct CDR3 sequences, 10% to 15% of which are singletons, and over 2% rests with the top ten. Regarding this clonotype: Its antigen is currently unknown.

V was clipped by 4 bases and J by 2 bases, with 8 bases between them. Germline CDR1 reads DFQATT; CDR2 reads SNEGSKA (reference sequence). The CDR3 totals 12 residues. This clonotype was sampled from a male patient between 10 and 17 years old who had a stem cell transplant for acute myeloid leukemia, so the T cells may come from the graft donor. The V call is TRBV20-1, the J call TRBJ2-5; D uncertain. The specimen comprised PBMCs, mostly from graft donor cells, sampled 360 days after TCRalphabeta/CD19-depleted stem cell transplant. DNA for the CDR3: TGCAGTGCTAACGGCTTTCAAGAGACCCAGTACTTC. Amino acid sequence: CSANGFQETQYF.